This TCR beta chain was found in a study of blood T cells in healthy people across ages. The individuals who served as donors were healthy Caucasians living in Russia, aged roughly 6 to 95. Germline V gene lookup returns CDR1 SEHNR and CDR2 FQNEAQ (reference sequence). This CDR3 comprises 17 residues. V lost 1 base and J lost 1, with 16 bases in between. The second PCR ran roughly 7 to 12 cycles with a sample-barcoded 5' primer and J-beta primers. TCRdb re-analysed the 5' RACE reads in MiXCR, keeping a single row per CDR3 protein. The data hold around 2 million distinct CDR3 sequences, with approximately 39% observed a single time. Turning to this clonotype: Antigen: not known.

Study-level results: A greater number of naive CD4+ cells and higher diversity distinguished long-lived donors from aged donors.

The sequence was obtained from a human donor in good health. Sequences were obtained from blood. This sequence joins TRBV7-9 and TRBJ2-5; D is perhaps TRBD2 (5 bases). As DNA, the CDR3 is TGTGCCAGCAGCTTAGGAGGGCAAGGCGTGTCCCAAGAGACCCAGTACTTC. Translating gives CASSLGGQGVSQETQYF.